One and the same sample provided the 21 T cell receptor beta chains below, sequenced in a study of blood T cell repertoires in COVID-19. The protocol was immunoSEQ multiplex PCR, while the TCRdb copy is restricted to in-frame clones and leaves out a portion. The data contain about 150,000 clones, roughly 90% of them singletons. The sequenced sample was peripheral blood. The receptors here all came from a woman aged 55-69 years with active or convalescent COVID-19.

V usage is TRBV18 and J usage is TRBJ2-3, with 7 bases aligning to TRBD1. Germline V CDR1 and CDR2: KGHSH, LQKENI. Losses at the gene ends were 6 bases for V and 1 base for J; bases not matched to a gene: 4. This CDR3 spans 14 amino acids. The CDR3 is CASSGTAGTDTQYF. CDR3 nucleotide sequence: TGTGCCAGCTCGGGGACAGCGGGCACAGATACGCAGTATTTT. The whole variable domain, filled in from reference TRBV18 and TRBJ2-3, reads NAGVMQNPRHLVRRRGQEARLRCSPMKGHSHVYWYRQLPEEGLKFMVYLQKENIIDESGMPKERFSAEFPKEGPSILRIQQVVRGDSAAYFCASSGTAGTDTQYFGPGTRLTVL.

This clone was detected only a few times. CDR3 residues: CASSPWTGVASNEQFF. CDR3 sequence (DNA): TGTGCCAGCAGCCCCTGGACAGGGGTGGCTTCCAATGAGCAGTTCTTC. This chain connects TRBV7-9 to TRBJ2-1, with 9 nucleotides matching TRBD1. This CDR3 has 16 amino acids. Trimming at V came to 5 bases and at J to 6 bases, leaving 11 bases not matched to a gene. Germline lookup yields CDR1 SEHNR and CDR2 FQNEAQ (reference sequence).

The chain employs TRBV6-5 and TRBJ1-2, with a tentative D call TRBD1 (5 bases). The CDR3 extends over 12 amino acids. The V end was cut by 3 bases, the J end by 7 bases, with 9 bases between. Germline CDR1 and CDR2: MNHEY and SVGAGI. In nucleotides, the CDR3 is TGTGCCAGCAGTTATACGGGGGTTGGCTACACCTTC. This sequence encodes CASSYTGVGYTF.

This chain links TRBV30 with TRBJ2-7, with D possibly matching TRBD1 (5 bases). Trimming shortened V by 2 bases and J by 3 bases, and 11 bases separated the two germline ends. The CDR3 is 13 residues long. The germline CDR1 and CDR2 sequences are GTSNPN and SVGIG (reference sequence). CDR3 bases: TGTGCCTGGAGTAGAGACAGAGACTACGAGCAGTACTTC. Translating it yields CAWSRDRDYEQYF.

V usage is TRBV6-1 and J usage is TRBJ1-2; no clear D gene. Trimming stripped 2 bases from V and 8 bases from J, with 12 bases between. The CDR3 totals 13 residues. Germline V gives CDR1 MNHNS, CDR2 SASEGT. The CDR3 bases are TGTGCCAGCAGTGAACTCGACTCCCGGGGCTACACCTTC. Protein sequence: CASSELDSRGYTF.

The chain links TRBV10-3 to TRBJ1-1, with TRBD1 matching over 10 bases. Per germline, CDR1 ENHRY and CDR2 SYGVKD. CDR3 size: 14 residues. Trimming removed 2 bases from V and 7 bases from J; junction bases left unmatched: 4. The DNA for the CDR3 is TGTGCCATCAGTGAGGACGGGACAGGGGTTGAAGCTTTCTTT. Translated: CAISEDGTGVEAFF.

The rearrangement links TRBV19 to TRBJ1-1; possible D gene TRBD1, 5 bases. The CDR3 is 12 amino acids. Germline CDR1 LNHDA, CDR2 SQIVND (reference sequence). The V and J ends lost 3 bases and 5 bases respectively, with 7 bases between them. CDR3 sequence: CASSMGGTEAFF. The CDR3, as DNA: TGTGCCAGTAGTATGGGGGGAACTGAAGCTTTCTTT.

The chain combines TRBV11-3 with TRBJ1-6; the D is unclear. Germline-derived CDR1 and CDR2 are SGHNT and YENEEA. V was clipped by 6 bases and J by 7 bases, with 10 bases between them. This CDR3 has 13 amino acids. This CDR3 reads CASSDGVNSPLHF. In DNA form, the CDR3 reads TGTGCCAGCAGTGACGGGGTCAATTCACCCCTCCACTTT.

J is TRBJ2-7 and V is TRBV5-8; 12 bases are shared with TRBD2. The CDR3 is 19 residues long. Germline V gene data show CDR1 as SGHTS and CDR2 as YDEGEE. J gave up 6 bases and V 4 bases, and 20 bases lay outside the gene matches. The CDR3 DNA reads TGTGCCAGCAGCGCGCGACCGGGACTAGCGGGTGGAAAACCTCTCGAGCAGTACTTC. This sequence encodes CASSARPGLAGGKPLEQYF. Full variable domain (outside the CDR3, taken from reference TRBV5-8 and TRBJ2-7): EAGVTQSPTHLIKTRGQQATLRCSPISGHTSVYWYQQALGLGLQFLLWYDEGEERNRGNFPPRFSGRQFPNYSSELNVNALELEDSALYLCASSARPGLAGGKPLEQYFGPGTRLTVT.

The V and J genes are TRBV19 and TRBJ1-2; 7 bases map to TRBD1. V lost 3 bases, J lost 4 bases, and 2 bases stayed unmatched. Looked up from germline, CDR1 is LNHDA and CDR2 is SQIVND (reference sequence). CDR3 length equals 13 residues. The CDR3 DNA reads as TGTGCCAGTAGTATCGAGGGGGCCTATGGCTACACCTTC. It codes for CASSIEGAYGYTF.

This rearrangement joins TRBV25-1 to TRBJ2-7; possibly TRBD2 for D (7 bases). The CDR3 has 15 residues. The V end lost 3 bases, the J end lost 3 bases, and 15 bases lay between the germline ends. Per the germline V gene, CDR1 is MGHDK and CDR2 is SYGVNS. The chain's CDR3 is CASSEGGGQNYEQYF. The CDR3 DNA follows: TGTGCCAGCAGTGAGGGCGGGGGCCAGAACTACGAGCAGTACTTC.

The genes are TRBV27 and TRBJ1-2, with 8 bases fitting TRBD1. The germline gives CDR1 MNHEY, CDR2 SMNVEV (reference sequence). This CDR3 is built from 15 residues. V was clipped by 3 bases and J by 0 bases; unmatched bases: 3. The CDR3 bases are TGTGCCAGCAGTTTGACAGGGGAAGCTAACTATGGCTACACCTTC. It encodes CASSLTGEANYGYTF.

Note on this clone: Within the sample, other DNA sequences also encode this same CDR3. The chain uses TRBV3-1 (or the pseudogene TRBV3-2) and TRBJ1-1; D is ambiguous. The CDR3 length is 13 residues. The germline CDR1 and CDR2 sequences are LGHDT and YNNKEL (reference sequence). V dropped 1 base and J dropped 4 bases, with 7 bases sitting between them. For the CDR3, the DNA is TGTGCCAGCAGCCAAGGGGCTGGCACTGAAGCTTTCTTT. Translated, it gives CASSQGAGTEAFF.

This chain links TRBV9 with TRBJ1-1; D might be TRBD1 (5 bases). V lost 2 bases and J lost 3, with 11 bases in between. This CDR3 is 14 amino acids long. Per germline, CDR1 SGDLS and CDR2 YYNGEE. The DNA of the CDR3 is TGTGCCAGCAGCGTGGGCAGGGTTGACACTGAAGCTTTCTTT. Amino acid sequence: CASSVGRVDTEAFF.

This clone was observed a few times. V usage is TRBV18 and J usage is TRBJ1-1; 7 positions match TRBD1. The ends lost 3 bases at V and 6 bases at J; junction bases unmatched: 4. The CDR3 contains 13 residues. In germline, CDR1 is KGHSH, CDR2 LQKENI. DNA of the CDR3: TGTGCCAGCTCACCTAGACAGGGCCCTGAAGCTTTCTTT. Translating gives CASSPRQGPEAFF.

This chain uses TRBV13 with TRBJ2-3, with a weak D call TRBD2 (6 bases). The CDR3 contains 16 residues. The V and J ends lost 6 bases and 0 bases respectively, with 16 bases between them. Germline V gives CDR1 PRHDT, CDR2 FYEKMQ (reference sequence). The CDR3 nucleotides read TGTGCCAGCAGGCTTATGCGGGGCCCTAGCACAGATACGCAGTATTTT. Residues: CASRLMRGPSTDTQYF.

The V call is TRBV13, the J call TRBJ1-2; tentative D call: TRBD1 (5 bases). The germline CDR1 and CDR2 sequences are PRHDT and FYEKMQ (reference sequence). The CDR3 is made up of 15 amino acids. The ends were cut back, 5 bases at V and 2 bases at J, with 15 bases in the middle. CDR3 residues: CASSPDRGTNYGYTF. Written as DNA, the CDR3 is TGTGCCAGCAGCCCTGATCGGGGGACCAACTATGGCTACACCTTC.

The gene calls are TRBV11-2 and TRBJ1-1; tentative D call: TRBD1 (5 bases). The ends were cut back, 4 bases at V and 1 base at J, with 16 bases in the middle. Germline V gene sequence: CDR1 SGHAT, CDR2 FQNNGV. The CDR3 length is 16 residues. The CDR3, as DNA: TGTGCCAGCAGCTCGATTACGGGACTCTGGAACACTGAAGCTTTCTTT. This codes for CASSSITGLWNTEAFF.

This clone showed up just once. The V gene is TRBV12-3 or TRBV12-4, the J gene TRBJ1-1; no clear D. This CDR3 is 13 amino acids long. The ends were cut back, 6 bases at V and 5 bases at J, with 13 bases in the middle. The CDR3 region has the DNA TGTGCCAGCAGACTCAATCAGCGAACTGAAGCTTTCTTT. Its protein product is CASRLNQRTEAFF.

The gene calls are TRBV5-1 and TRBJ1-1; 8 nucleotides agree with TRBD1. In germline, CDR1 is SGHRS, CDR2 YFSETQ. With V trimmed by 3 bases and J by 3 bases, 7 bases remained unmatched. The CDR3 totals 15 residues. CDR3 coding DNA: TGCGCCAGCAGCTCCCAAACAGGGGGAGACACTGAAGCTTTCTTT. It yields the protein CASSSQTGGDTEAFF.

The CDR3 is CASSRRTVVPYEQYF. CDR3 DNA sequence: TGCGCCAGCAGCCGACGGACAGTAGTCCCCTACGAGCAGTACTTC. This chain links TRBV4-1 with TRBJ2-7; tentatively, D is TRBD1 (6 bases). V was cut by 4 bases and J by 2 bases, with 15 bases left in between. The germline V gene encodes CDR1 MGHRA and CDR2 YSYEKL. CDR3 size: 15 residues.